A single sample gave rise to the 28 T cell receptor beta chains below, sequenced in a study of shared clonotypes between healthy human individuals. Profiling relied on immunoSEQ multiplex PCR, and the TCRdb table lists in-frame clones only, not all of them. The sample records some 2,000,000 clones, 90% to 95% being singletons. Sequencing was done on a sample of naive CD4+ T cells sorted from blood. Noted subset: CD45RA+ positively selected. The receptors were gathered from a man between 18 and 29 years old in good health.

Notes on this clone: This CDR3 is also generated by other DNA sequences in the sample. V usage is TRBV5-1 and J usage is TRBJ2-3; a possible D gene is TRBD2 (6 bases). This CDR3 comprises 15 residues. From germline, CDR1 is SGHRS and CDR2 YFSETQ. Deletions cut 0 bases from V and 4 bases from J, with 12 bases between. This CDR3 is CASSLELAGADTQYF. CDR3 DNA sequence: TGCGCCAGCAGCTTGGAACTAGCTGGTGCAGATACGCAGTATTTT.

Here the CDR3 DNA reads TGCAGTGCTCGGCAGGCGGAAAAACTGTTTTTT. Its translation is CSARQAEKLFF. The rearrangement links TRBV20-1 to TRBJ1-4; D unclear. The CDR3 spans 11 residues. V was trimmed by 5 bases and J by 8 bases, leaving 9 bases between them. Germline CDR1 and CDR2: DFQATT and SNEGSKA (reference sequence).

The rearrangement uses TRBV6-6 and TRBJ1-6, with TRBD1 matching over 7 bases. The ends lost 5 bases at V and 1 base at J; junction bases unmatched: 5. The CDR3 runs 16 residues. CDR1 is MNHNY and CDR2 is SVGAGI in the germline V gene (reference sequence). The CDR3 DNA follows: TGTGCCAGCAGTGCGCCAGGGGGGTCCTATAATTCACCCCTCCACTTT. As protein: CASSAPGGSYNSPLHF.

The J gene is TRBJ2-3, the V gene TRBV6-1; D remains ambiguous. The length of the CDR3 is 12 residues. The V end lost 5 bases, the J end lost 4 bases, and 7 bases lay between the germline ends. Germline V gives CDR1 MNHNS, CDR2 SASEGT. The CDR3 is CASSPQADTQYF. In DNA form, the CDR3 reads TGTGCCAGCAGTCCTCAGGCAGATACGCAGTATTTT.

The chain links TRBV18 to TRBJ1-1; D uncertain. CDR1 and CDR2 (germline): KGHSH, LQKENI. Trimming took 0 bases from V and 1 from J, leaving 15 bases between them. The CDR3 contains 17 residues. In nucleotides, the CDR3 is TGTGCCAGCTCACCACCCGGTGTGCGGGTTGAGAACACTGAAGCTTTCTTT. Protein sequence: CASSPPGVRVENTEAFF.

The chain carries TRBV6-6 and TRBJ1-2; D is perhaps TRBD1 (6 bases). The germline V gene has CDR1 MNHNY and CDR2 SVGAGI (reference sequence). Deletions cut 6 bases from V and 8 bases from J, with 25 bases between. This CDR3 contains 16 residues. The CDR3 DNA follows: TGTGCCAGCAGCCCCTGGACAGTTTTGTCGCCCGCCGGCTACACCTTC. This sequence encodes CASSPWTVLSPAGYTF.

This chain uses TRBV7-9 with TRBJ1-4; possible D gene TRBD1, 5 bases. V lost 5 bases and J 0 bases, leaving 10 bases between the germline ends. CDR3 length: 15 amino acids. The germline gives CDR1 SEHNR, CDR2 FQNEAQ (reference sequence). The CDR3 region is CASSMTDATNEKLFF. As DNA, the CDR3 is TGTGCCAGCAGCATGACAGACGCAACTAATGAAAAACTGTTTTTT.

The sample holds one count of this clone. This chain joins TRBV28 and TRBJ2-1; 7 nucleotides match TRBD2. Looked up from germline, CDR1 is MDHEN and CDR2 is SYDVKM. The junction had 12 bases not matched to a gene; V was cut back by 7 bases and J by 0 bases. The CDR3 contains 17 residues. Here the CDR3 DNA reads TGTGCCAGCAACCCGGGGAGGGGATCAGGCTCCTACAATGAGCAGTTCTTC. This gives the protein CASNPGRGSGSYNEQFF. Together with reference TRBV28 and TRBJ2-1, the CDR3 gives the full variable domain: DVKVTQSSRYLVKRTGEKVFLECVQDMDHENMFWYRQDPGLGLRLIYFSYDVKMKEKGDIPEGYSVSREKKERFSLILESASTNQTSMYLCASNPGRGSGSYNEQFFGPGTRLTVL.

Turning to this clone: Other DNA variants within this sample encode the same CDR3. Here the CDR3 DNA reads TGTGCCAGCAGTGAAAACACTGAAGCTTTCTTT. This encodes CASSENTEAFF. V usage is TRBV28 and J usage is TRBJ1-1; D uncertain. Trimming pared 5 bases from V and 2 bases from J, leaving 3 bases between. The germline V gene has CDR1 MDHEN and CDR2 SYDVKM. The CDR3 covers 11 residues.

The V gene is TRBV11-2, the J gene TRBJ2-7; D uncertain. Between the trimmed V and J ends, which lost 1 base and 3 bases, there was a span of 13 bases. Looked up from germline, CDR1 is SGHAT and CDR2 is FQNNGV. The CDR3 extends over 15 amino acids. CDR3 sequence reads: CASSLGYDFNYEQYF. Written as DNA, the CDR3 is TGTGCCAGCAGCTTAGGTTACGACTTTAACTACGAGCAGTACTTC.

In nucleotides, the CDR3 is TGTGCCAGCAGTGCCAGGCTTGGGTACACCATATATTTT. Translation gives CASSARLGYTIYF. This chain connects TRBV2 to TRBJ1-3; D remains ambiguous. Germline CDR1 is SNHLY and CDR2 is FYNNEI. This CDR3 is built from 13 residues. V lost 4 bases to trimming and J lost 8 bases, with 12 bases between them.

This clone was found many times. The sample holds other DNA sequences that translate to the same CDR3. This sequence joins TRBV11-2 and TRBJ2-7; D is uncertain. Trimming stripped 5 bases from V and 6 bases from J, with 11 bases between. CDR3 length equals 12 residues. In germline, CDR1 is SGHAT, CDR2 FQNNGV. Here the CDR3 reads CASSPPGGEQYF. As DNA, the CDR3 is TGTGCCAGCAGCCCCCCGGGCGGCGAGCAGTACTTC.

V and J are TRBV27 and TRBJ2-7; possibly TRBD1 for D (5 bases). The V and J ends lost 2 bases and 9 bases respectively, with 17 bases between them. From germline, CDR1 is MNHEY and CDR2 SMNVEV (reference sequence). This CDR3 region has 14 residues. This CDR3 reads CASSLNLMVGRQYF. The CDR3 DNA is TGTGCCAGCAGTTTAAATTTAATGGTGGGGCGGCAGTACTTC.

As to this clone: The sample contains more than one DNA sequence encoding this CDR3. The chain has TRBV10-3 and TRBJ2-5; TRBD2 is a possible D gene (6 bases). CDR3 size: 14 residues. From germline, CDR1 is ENHRY and CDR2 SYGVKD. V was pared by 6 bases and J by 5 bases, with 16 bases between. Here the CDR3 reads CAISGTGGVETQYF. CDR3 in DNA: TGTGCCATCAGCGGGACTGGGGGTGTTGAGACCCAGTACTTC.

In DNA, the CDR3 is TGTGCCAGCTCACCGGGACTTATCCCAAATGAGCAGTTCTTC. This sequence encodes CASSPGLIPNEQFF. The chain combines TRBV18 with TRBJ2-1, with D perhaps TRBD2 (6 bases). Germline values: CDR1 KGHSH, CDR2 LQKENI. The CDR3 runs 14 residues. V was clipped by 3 bases and J by 7 bases, with 13 bases between them.

This sequence joins TRBV6-1 and TRBJ2-3, with TRBD2 matching 11 bases. CDR3 length: 17 residues. Germline assignment: CDR1 MNHNS and CDR2 SASEGT. The V gene end was trimmed by 4 bases and the J gene end by 5 bases; junction bases not matched to a gene: 11. CDR3 sequence: CASSGSGTSGRQDTQYF. As DNA, the CDR3 is TGTGCCAGCAGTGGATCCGGGACTAGCGGAAGGCAAGATACGCAGTATTTT.

V gene TRBV5-4 combines with J gene TRBJ2-5; D remains unclear. Trimming cost V 1 base and J 5 bases, with 12 bases left between them. Germline V gene lookup returns CDR1 SGHNT and CDR2 YYREEE (reference sequence). CDR3 size: 14 residues. Written as DNA, the CDR3 is TGTGCCAGCAGCTTGCTAGGGCCCGGGGAGACCCAGTACTTC. Encoded protein: CASSLLGPGETQYF.

The genes are TRBV7-9 and TRBJ1-3, with 7 bases lining up with TRBD1. This CDR3 region has 15 residues. The germline gives CDR1 SEHNR, CDR2 FQNEAQ (reference sequence). The trim removed 5 bases at V and 2 bases at J, leaving 6 bases unmatched. The CDR3 here is CASSEQGSAGNTIYF. Written as DNA, the CDR3 is TGTGCCAGCAGCGAACAGGGGTCGGCTGGAAACACCATATATTTT.

CDR3 sequence: CASSAHQPGQIRYEQYF. In DNA form, the CDR3 reads TGTGCCAGCAGTGCCCATCAGCCGGGACAGATACGCTACGAGCAGTACTTC. This chain links TRBV25-1 with TRBJ2-7, with 7 bases fitting TRBD1. Looked up from germline, CDR1 is MGHDK and CDR2 is SYGVNS. This CDR3 region has 17 residues. V lost 4 bases, J lost 3 bases, and 15 bases stayed unmatched.

This sequence joins TRBV6-5 and TRBJ1-2, with 8 bases identical to TRBD1. Germline CDR1 and CDR2: MNHEY and SVGAGI. This CDR3 is 15 amino acids long. V shed 5 bases and J 3 bases; nucleotides not matched to a gene: 8. The chain's CDR3 is CASSITATGDYGYTF. The CDR3 nucleotides are TGTGCCAGCAGTATTACCGCGACAGGGGACTATGGCTACACCTTC.

The rearrangement uses TRBV10-3 and TRBJ1-4; D is unclear. The CDR3 contains 16 residues. Germline CDR1 is ENHRY and CDR2 is SYGVKD. The germline V and J ends were trimmed by 3 bases and 8 bases, with 19 bases remaining between them. As DNA, the CDR3 is TGTGCCATCAGTGACGTGTTGGAGCAAAGGAAAGAAAAACTGTTTTTT. It translates to CAISDVLEQRKEKLFF.

The rearrangement links TRBV7-9 to TRBJ2-7; 7 nucleotides align to TRBD2. Unmatched junction bases numbered 17, after V lost 3 bases and J lost 3 bases. The CDR3 runs 18 residues. Germline V lookup: CDR1 SEHNR, CDR2 FQNEAQ (reference sequence). As DNA, the CDR3 is TGTGCCAGCAGCTTGGTTGGGGGACTAACCCAGGTCGACTACGAGCAGTACTTC. It encodes CASSLVGGLTQVDYEQYF.

The chain employs TRBV4-3 and TRBJ2-3; the D gene is possibly TRBD1 (5 bases). Per the germline V gene, CDR1 is LGHNA and CDR2 is YSLEER. Trimming stripped 0 bases from V and 0 bases from J, with 16 bases between. The CDR3 loop spans 18 amino acids. The CDR3 nucleotides are TGCGCCAGCAGCCAAGAAGAGAGACAGAGATCTAGCACAGATACGCAGTATTTT. Protein product: CASSQEERQRSSTDTQYF.

V usage is TRBV28 and J usage is TRBJ1-2; D is unclear. V was trimmed by 5 bases and J by 5 bases, leaving 12 bases between them. The CDR3 extends over 13 amino acids. Germline-derived CDR1 and CDR2 are MDHEN and SYDVKM. CDR3 DNA sequence: TGTGCCAGCAGTCCCCCGTCGCGTTATGGCTACACCTTC. It is translated as CASSPPSRYGYTF.

The count of this clone is one. A much larger clone is a single base away; this may be a read error. The J gene is TRBJ2-7, the V gene TRBV7-2; 10 nucleotides agree with TRBD2. The ends lost 5 bases at V and 2 bases at J; junction bases unmatched: 6. Germline loops: CDR1 SGHTA, CDR2 FQGNSA. This CDR3 has 15 residues. The CDR3 nucleotides read TGTGCCAGCAGCATCTCTAGCGGGAGTGCCTACGAGCAGTACTTC. Translation: CASSISSGSAYEQYF. Full variable domain (remainder filled in from reference TRBV7-2 and TRBJ2-7): GAGVSQSPSNKVTEKGKDVELRCDPISGHTALYWYRQSLGQGLEFLIYFQGNSAPDKSGLPSDRFSAERTGGSVSTLTIQRTQQEDSAVYLCASSISSGSAYEQYFGPGTRLTVT.

On this clone: The missing conserved phenylalanine or tryptophan at the end of this CDR3 makes a read error likely. It is unclear where the CDR3 begins or ends on the DNA, so no DNA is shown, and the CDR3 is as TCRdb lists it. This chain connects TRBV6-5 to TRBJ1-6; the table calls TRBD1, which could not be checked here. Germline values: CDR1 MNHEY, CDR2 SVGAGI. Including both end residues, the CDR3 is 13 amino acids long. The CDR3 protein is CASSNGPLGTFQI.

This clone appeared once. The chain recombines TRBV7-9 with TRBJ2-1; no definite D call. The V end was cut by 0 bases, the J end by 3 bases, with 6 bases between. This CDR3 has 14 amino acids. Germline CDR1 SEHNR, CDR2 FQNEAQ (reference sequence). The DNA for the CDR3 is TGTGCCAGCAGCTTAGCCCTAGTCTACAATGAGCAGTTCTTC. Its translation is CASSLALVYNEQFF.

V and J are TRBV10-3 and TRBJ2-7; tentative D call: TRBD1 (6 bases). The length of the CDR3 is 15 residues. Between the trimmed V and J ends, which lost 2 bases and 4 bases, there was a span of 15 bases. The V gene's germline CDR1 is ENHRY and CDR2 SYGVKD. The CDR3 region has the DNA TGTGCCATCAGTGAGGCGAGGGGACAAATATACGAGCAGTACTTC. Translation: CAISEARGQIYEQYF.